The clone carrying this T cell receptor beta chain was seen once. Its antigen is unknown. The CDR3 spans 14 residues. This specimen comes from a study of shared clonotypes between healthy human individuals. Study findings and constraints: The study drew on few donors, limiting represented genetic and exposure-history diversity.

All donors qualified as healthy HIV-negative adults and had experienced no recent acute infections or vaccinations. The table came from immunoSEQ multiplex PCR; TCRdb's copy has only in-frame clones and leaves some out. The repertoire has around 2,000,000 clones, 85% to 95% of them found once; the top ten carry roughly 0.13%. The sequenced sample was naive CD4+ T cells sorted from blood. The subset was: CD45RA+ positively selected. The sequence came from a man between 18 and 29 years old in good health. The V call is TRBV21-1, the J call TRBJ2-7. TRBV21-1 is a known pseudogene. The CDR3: CASRNQIESYEQYF. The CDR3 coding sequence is TGTGCCAGCAGAAACCAGATAGAATCCTACGAGCAGTACTTC.